This T cell receptor (beta chain) was captured in a study of somatic mutations in cytotoxic T cells in rheumatoid arthritis. Study summary: Peripheral blood samples of approximately 30 ml EDTA were taken from patients directly after diagnosis and before treatment. Study conclusions and caveats: Among rheumatoid arthritis patients, TRBV07 appeared slightly underrepresented, and this finding was left without any adjustment for multiple comparisons. What antigens the expanded CD8+ clones targeted remained unknown.

As regards this clone: The antigen is unknown.

In the study's own analysis: Published virus-specific TCRB sequences were rarely matched by patient CD8+ clones larger than 1%. Sequenced by immunoSEQ multiplex PCR; TCRdb stores in-frame clones only, minus some. Clone size and the V and J calls come from that table; the DNA yielded D and trimming. Of some 20,000 clones listed, about 80% were seen once; the top ten hold around 9.9%. The germline gives CDR1 MNHNS, CDR2 SASEGT. The CDR3 spans 16 residues. V was clipped by 4 bases and J by 5 bases, with 20 bases between them. The gene calls are TRBV6-1 and TRBJ2-5; D is perhaps TRBD1 (9 bases). This TCR was recovered from a young man with rheumatoid arthritis. The sequenced sample was CD8+ T cells sorted from blood. The CDR3 loop is CASSGVAGQGSETQYF. In nucleotides, the CDR3 is TGTGCCAGCAGTGGAGTAGCGGGACAGGGTAGTGAGACCCAGTACTTC.